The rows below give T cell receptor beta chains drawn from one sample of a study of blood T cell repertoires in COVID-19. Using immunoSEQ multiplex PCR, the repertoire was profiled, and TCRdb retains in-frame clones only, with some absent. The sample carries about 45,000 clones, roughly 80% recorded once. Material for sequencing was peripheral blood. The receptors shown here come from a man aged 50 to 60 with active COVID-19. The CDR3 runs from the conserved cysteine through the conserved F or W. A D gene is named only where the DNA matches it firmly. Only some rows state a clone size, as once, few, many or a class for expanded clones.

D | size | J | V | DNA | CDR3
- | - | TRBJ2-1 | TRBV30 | TGTGCCTGGAGTGTAAGAGCGGAAGTGTGGATTTCCGATGAGCAGTTCTTC | CAWSVRAEVWISDEQFF
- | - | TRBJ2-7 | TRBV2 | TGTGCCAGCAGTGGATCTGCGGGGGCTTCTGGCGAGCAGTACTTC | CASSGSAGASGEQYF
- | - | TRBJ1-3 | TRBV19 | TGTGCCAGTAGTAACCCCCGGGGTGCCGGAAACACCATATATTTT | CASSNPRGAGNTIYF
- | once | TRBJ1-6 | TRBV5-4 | TGTGCCAGCAGCTTTGGGCAGGGGAAGGATCCCCTCCACTTT | CASSFGQGKDPLHF
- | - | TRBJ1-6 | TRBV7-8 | TGTGCCAGCAGCTTAGGGGGAGGGGGCTCCTATAATTCACCCCTCCACTTT | CASSLGGGGSYNSPLHF
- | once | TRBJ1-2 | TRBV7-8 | TGTGCCAGCAGCTTAGCCGGGACACTTAACTATGGCTACACCTTC | CASSLAGTLNYGYTF
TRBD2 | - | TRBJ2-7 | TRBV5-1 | TGCGCCAGCAGCTTGGCGCCTAGCGGGGGGGGCTACGAGCAGTACTTC | CASSLAPSGGGYEQYF
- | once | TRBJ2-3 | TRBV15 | TGTGCCACCAGCAGAGGCAGGATAGGTAGCACAGATACGCAGTATTTT | CATSRGRIGSTDTQYF
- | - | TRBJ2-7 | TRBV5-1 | TGCGCCAGCAGCTTGGCCGAGGTTCCCTACGAGCAGTACTTC | CASSLAEVPYEQYF
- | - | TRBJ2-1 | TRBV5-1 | TGCGCCAGCAGCTTGAGGAGGGTTTCCTACAATGAGCAGTTCTTC | CASSLRRVSYNEQFF
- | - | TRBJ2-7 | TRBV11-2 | TGTGCCAGCAGCATAGTGACTGGGGCTGGCGAGCAGTACTTC | CASSIVTGAGEQYF
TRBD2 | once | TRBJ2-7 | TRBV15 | TGTGCCACCAGCAGAGATACCAGACTAGCGGACTACGAGCAGTACTTC | CATSRDTRLADYEQYF
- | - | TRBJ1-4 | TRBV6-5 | TGTGCCAGCAGTCGCGTGAACCATAATGAAAAACTGTTTTTT | CASSRVNHNEKLFF
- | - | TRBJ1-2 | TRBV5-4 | TGTGCCAGCAGCTTGGTAGGGGTTCGTGGCTACACCTTC | CASSLVGVRGYTF
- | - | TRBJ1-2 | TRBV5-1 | TGCGCCAGCAGCTGGACGGGGGACAACTATGGCTACACCTTC | CASSWTGDNYGYTF
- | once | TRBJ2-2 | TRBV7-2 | TGTGCCAGCAGTTTAGAAGCCTGGACGAGGGTAGCCGGGGAGCTGTTTTTT | CASSLEAWTRVAGELFF
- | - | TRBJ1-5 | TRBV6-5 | TGTGCCTCCAAAGAGGGATCCCAGCCCCAGCATTTT | CASKEGSQPQHF
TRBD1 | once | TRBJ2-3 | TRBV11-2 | TGTGCCAGCAGCACGACCGACCCCCGGACAGGGGTCACAGATACGCAGTATTTT | CASSTTDPRTGVTDTQYF
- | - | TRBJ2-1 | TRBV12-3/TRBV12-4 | TGTGCCAGCAGCCCGACACGAAATGAGCAGTTCTTC | CASSPTRNEQFF
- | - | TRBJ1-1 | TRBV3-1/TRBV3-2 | TGTGCCAGCAGCCAATTTTTAGCTGAAGCTTTCTTT | CASSQFLAEAFF
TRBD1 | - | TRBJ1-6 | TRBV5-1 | TGCGCCAGCAGCCTCACCCCTGCCCAGGGGGGCTCACCCCTCCACTTT | CASSLTPAQGGSPLHF
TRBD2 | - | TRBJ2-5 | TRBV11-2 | TGTGCCAGCAGCACCGGACTAGCGGGAGCGGCTGAGACCCAGTACTTC | CASSTGLAGAAETQYF
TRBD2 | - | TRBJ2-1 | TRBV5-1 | TGCGCCAGCAGCTTGGGACTAGCGGTGTCTTGGAATGAGCAGTTCTTC | CASSLGLAVSWNEQFF
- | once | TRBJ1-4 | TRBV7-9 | TGTGCCAGCAGCGGTCGGACTTCAACTAATGAAAAACTGTTTTTT | CASSGRTSTNEKLFF
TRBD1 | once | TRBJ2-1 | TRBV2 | TGTGCCAGCACCCTCAGCGGCTTATCCGGGACAGTCTACAATGAGCAGTTCTTC | CASTLSGLSGTVYNEQFF
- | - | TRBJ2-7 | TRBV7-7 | TGTGCTAGCAGCTTCAGGCGGGACTCCTACGAGCAGTACTTC | CASSFRRDSYEQYF
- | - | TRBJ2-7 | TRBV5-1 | TGCGCCAGCAGCTTAACAGGGGAGGTGGGTAACGAGCAGTACTTC | CASSLTGEVGNEQYF
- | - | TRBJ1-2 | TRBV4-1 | TGCGCCAGCAGCCAAGACCAGGTCGGCCCTGGCTACACCTTC | CASSQDQVGPGYTF
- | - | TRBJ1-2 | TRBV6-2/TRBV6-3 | TGTGCCAGCAGTTACAGCCACCCAGGGAACGGCTACACCTTC | CASSYSHPGNGYTF
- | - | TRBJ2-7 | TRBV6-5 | TGTGCCAGCGCAATTGGGACTTGGGTGTTGTACGAGCAGTACTTC | CASAIGTWVLYEQYF